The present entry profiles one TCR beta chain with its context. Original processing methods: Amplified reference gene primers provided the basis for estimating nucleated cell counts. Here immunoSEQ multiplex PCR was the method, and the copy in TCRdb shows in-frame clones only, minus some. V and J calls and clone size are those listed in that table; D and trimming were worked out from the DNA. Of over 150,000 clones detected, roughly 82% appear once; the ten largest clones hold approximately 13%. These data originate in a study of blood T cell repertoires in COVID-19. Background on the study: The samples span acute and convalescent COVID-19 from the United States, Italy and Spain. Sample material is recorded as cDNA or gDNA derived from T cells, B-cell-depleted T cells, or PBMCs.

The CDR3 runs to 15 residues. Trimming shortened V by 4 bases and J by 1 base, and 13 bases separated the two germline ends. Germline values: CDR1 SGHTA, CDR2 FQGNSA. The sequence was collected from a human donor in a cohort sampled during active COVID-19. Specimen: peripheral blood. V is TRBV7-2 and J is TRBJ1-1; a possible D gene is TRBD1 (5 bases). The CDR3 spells CASSWAGPSNTEAFF. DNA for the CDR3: TGTGCCAGCAGCTGGGCGGGACCTTCGAACACTGAAGCTTTCTTT.